A single T cell receptor beta chain is shown here with its context. Its recognized antigen is unknown. No base-level quality is on record; no much larger clone is a single base apart. This sample is drawn from a study of T cell responses to AZD1222 COVID-19 vaccine (dated by TCRdb to about 2021). Regarding the research as a whole: A total of more than 230 trial participants underwent TCR sequencing, of whom roughly 210 had received two doses of AZD1222 and some 25 had received two doses of the MenACWY control vaccine. Trial participants were enrolled by age into subgroups of 18-55, 56-69 and 70-plus years, and about 150, 27 and 61 TCR-sequenced participants, respectively, were included in these subgroups. Results and caveats for the whole study, not just this receptor: Because no samples from the day 14 peak response were available, repertoires could be characterized only after the peak T cell response. The 56-69-year group was small, and its depth increase did not reach significance, likely because of low power. Reportedly, almost half of the unique spike-specific TCRs recognized epitopes lying outside the regions that are mutated in the B.1.351 and B.1.1.7 variants. Participants were mostly white British and included more females than males, and it was suggested by the authors that clonal diversity may have been underestimated. Conclusions about previously exposed vaccinees were limited because only six AZD1222 recipients were SARS-CoV-2 seropositive at baseline. The whole spike protein was spanned by vaccine-associated CD4 TCRs, and dominant responses were seen in regions 160-218 and 743-854. After two AZD1222 doses, both the breadth and the depth of spike-specific TCRs were significantly higher than at day 0 and than in MenACWY recipients.

Interpreted using the paper, the time point label stands for: about 28 days (+/-7) after the second vaccine dose. AZD1222 recipients with second doses at about 4 weeks or about 12 weeks were pooled, because spike-specific TCR depth and breadth did not differ between schedules. The vaccinee samples were drawn from two UK trials, COV001 and COV002, one of which was a single-blind randomized controlled phase 2/3 trial testing AZD1222 (ChAdOx1 nCoV-19) in healthy adults. Trial participant PBMC samples were collected at day 0 and day 28 after the second dose for TCRbeta chain sequencing. The CDR3 regions of human TCRbeta chains were analyzed by immunosequencing. The original pipeline was this. Repertoire TCRs were checked for matches against a reference library of SARS-CoV-2-specific TCRs that had been generated using the MIRA antigen-specificity platform. Breadth was defined as the fraction of unique TCRs that were SARS-CoV-2-associated, and depth was defined as the fraction of total T cells that were SARS-CoV-2-associated. Using the MIRA data, every spike-specific TCR was mapped to the spike region that the TCR reacted to and assigned to either a CD4 or a CD8 class. Log10-transformed breadth and depth values were compared by one-way ANOVA with Sidak's multiple comparisons tests. What TCRdb holds here is the immuneACCESS table cut down to in-frame rearrangements. Part of the clones is not present; checked against another copy, under half of the missing clones reflect an unresolved V gene, and the others are unexplained. That table supplies the V and J calls and clone size; D and trimming were determined from the DNA. For this sample the table gives 100,000 to 120,000 clones, of which 80% to 95% were detected only once. The ten top clones hold roughly 2.5% of the sample.

Looking up the germline V gene yields CDR1 SGHVS and CDR2 FQNEAQ. The CDR3, from cysteine to phenylalanine, totals 17 residues. Only the CDR3 region is kept as DNA, spanning 51 bases read in frame from base 1. Ends trimmed: V by 3 bases, J by 0 bases; bases unmatched to a gene: 8. The source material was peripheral blood, sampled 28 days after the second AZD1222 dose. The sequence is built from TRBV7-8 and TRBJ1-5; 7 central nucleotides agree with TRBD1. This receptor was obtained from an adult who received the AZD1222 COVID-19 vaccine. The CDR3 protein is CASSFAGGAYSNQPQHF. Read as DNA, the sequence is TGTGCCAGCAGCTTCGCAGGGGGGGCGTATAGCAATCAGCCCCAGCATTTT.